The 16 T cell receptor beta chains below were found in one sample sequenced in a study of naive CD8 T cells in extremely preterm neonates. Profiled with immunoSEQ multiplex PCR; TCRdb holds only in-frame clones, not every one. The sample has under 6,000 clones; less than 99% are singletons. Sequencing was done on a sample of naive CD8+ T cells from blood. Receptor source: a human donor in good health.

CDR3 bases: TGCGCCAGCAGCGGAACTAGCGGCCCCTACAATGAGCAGTTCTTC. It yields the protein CASSGTSGPYNEQFF. This chain links TRBV5-1 with TRBJ2-1; 8 bases are a match to TRBD2. The CDR3 loop spans 15 amino acids. Germline V lookup: CDR1 SGHRS, CDR2 YFSETQ. The ends lost 4 bases at V and 2 bases at J; junction bases unmatched: 5.

The rearrangement uses TRBV27 and TRBJ2-1, with TRBD1 as a possible D gene (6 bases). Germline CDR1 is MNHEY and CDR2 is SMNVEV (reference sequence). The CDR3 runs to 15 residues. Trimming cost V 6 bases and J 8 bases, with 20 bases left between them. This CDR3 is CASSPGVKIVDEQFF. Written as DNA, the CDR3 is TGTGCCAGCAGCCCAGGGGTAAAGATTGTCGATGAGCAGTTCTTC.

V usage is TRBV27 and J usage is TRBJ1-2, with 9 bases aligning to TRBD1. The germline V gene encodes CDR1 MNHEY and CDR2 SMNVEV (reference sequence). The CDR3 sequence is 14 residues long. J gave up 6 bases and V 3 bases, and 5 bases lay outside the gene matches. CDR3 bases: TGTGCCAGCAGTTTGGTAGGACAGGGGAATGGCTACACCTTC. Its translation: CASSLVGQGNGYTF.

This rearrangement joins TRBV2 to TRBJ2-7; the D gene is possibly TRBD2 (6 bases). The germline CDR1 and CDR2 sequences are SNHLY and FYNNEI. CDR3 length: 14 residues. V lost 6 bases to trimming and J lost 2 bases, with 14 bases between them. The CDR3 bases are TGTGCCAGCAGCCGCGGGACGCAAGCCTACGAGCAGTACTTC. Its protein is CASSRGTQAYEQYF. The entire variable domain, with the rest obtained from reference TRBV2 and TRBJ2-7, is as follows: EPEVTQTPSHQVTQMGQEVILRCVPISNHLYFYWYRQILGQKVEFLVSFYNNEISEKSEIFDDQFSVERPDGSNFTLKIRSTKLEDSAMYFCASSRGTQAYEQYFGPGTRLTVT.

The V call is TRBV9, the J call TRBJ2-1; 11 positions match TRBD1. V shed 3 bases and J 8 bases; nucleotides not matched to a gene: 7. The CDR3 consists of 15 residues. The germline V gene has CDR1 SGDLS and CDR2 YYNGEE. In DNA, the CDR3 is TGTGCCAGCAGCGCCGGGACAGGGGGAGTTCATGAGCAGTTCTTC. Its translation is CASSAGTGGVHEQFF.

The chain carries TRBV6-1 and TRBJ1-3; 10 bases map to TRBD1. With V trimmed by 3 bases and J by 4 bases, 6 bases remained unmatched. The CDR3 totals 16 residues. Germline CDR1 and CDR2: MNHNS and SASEGT. CDR3 region: CASSDGDRGGGNTIYF. In DNA, the CDR3 is TGTGCCAGCAGTGATGGGGACAGGGGAGGAGGAAACACCATATATTTT.

The V and J genes are TRBV19 and TRBJ2-7, with 10 bases matching TRBD2. The germline V gene has CDR1 LNHDA and CDR2 SQIVND (reference sequence). V lost 3 bases to trimming and J lost 6 bases; unmatched junction nucleotides: 2. CDR3 length equals 13 residues. CDR3 protein: CASSMGLASEQYF. Here the CDR3 DNA reads TGTGCCAGTAGTATGGGACTAGCGAGCGAGCAGTACTTC.

V is TRBV6-1 and J is TRBJ2-1, with TRBD2 as a possible D gene (5 bases). Germline V gives CDR1 MNHNS, CDR2 SASEGT. The CDR3 runs to 15 residues. Trimming pared 5 bases from V and 0 bases from J, leaving 11 bases between. CDR3: CASSQGLTSYNEQFF. The DNA for the CDR3 is TGTGCCAGCAGTCAAGGACTGACCTCCTACAATGAGCAGTTCTTC.

The chain links TRBV5-4 to TRBJ2-7, with 8 nucleotides matching TRBD1. Germline V gives CDR1 SGHNT, CDR2 YYREEE (reference sequence). Trimming removed 2 bases from V and 2 bases from J; junction bases left unmatched: 6. The CDR3 covers 15 residues. The CDR3 protein is CASSFYQGAAYEQYF. The CDR3 DNA reads TGTGCCAGCAGCTTTTATCAGGGGGCGGCCTACGAGCAGTACTTC.

The rearrangement links TRBV4-1 to TRBJ2-1, with D possibly matching TRBD2 (5 bases). In germline, CDR1 is MGHRA, CDR2 YSYEKL. V lost 0 bases and J lost 10, with 13 bases in between. CDR3 size: 14 residues. This chain's CDR3 is CASSQELGLGEQFF. CDR3 nucleotide sequence: TGCGCCAGCAGCCAAGAACTAGGGCTCGGGGAGCAGTTCTTC.

The V gene is TRBV13, the J gene TRBJ2-1; 7 bases map to TRBD1. Germline V gene lookup returns CDR1 PRHDT and CDR2 FYEKMQ (reference sequence). J gave up 3 bases and V 4 bases, and 15 bases lay outside the gene matches. This CDR3 contains 18 residues. The CDR3 spells CASSSTWDRGSSYNEQFF. DNA for the CDR3: TGTGCCAGCAGCTCTACTTGGGACAGAGGGTCGAGCTACAATGAGCAGTTCTTC.

The CDR3 DNA follows: TGCGCCAGCAGCCTAATCGGTGCCAACGATGAGCAGTTCTTC. Translation: CASSLIGANDEQFF. The chain combines TRBV5-1 with TRBJ2-1; D remains ambiguous. Trimming cost V 4 bases and J 8 bases, with 16 bases left between them. The CDR3 runs 14 residues. Germline CDR1 and CDR2: SGHRS and YFSETQ. Complete variable domain (other parts from reference TRBV5-1 and TRBJ2-1): KAGVTQTPRYLIKTRGQQVTLSCSPISGHRSVSWYQQTPGQGLQFLFEYFSETQRNKGNFPGRFSGRQFSNSRSEMNVSTLELGDSALYLCASSLIGANDEQFFGPGTRLTVL.

This rearrangement joins TRBV29-1 to TRBJ1-2; 11 bases agree with TRBD1. The CDR3 is 16 amino acids. The V segment lost 0 bases and the J segment 2 bases; nucleotides outside the gene matches: 5. Per the germline V gene, CDR1 is SQVTM and CDR2 is ANQGSEA. CDR3 region: CSVEELDRGRNYGYTF. CDR3 bases: TGCAGCGTTGAAGAACTGGACAGGGGGCGGAACTATGGCTACACCTTC.

The genes are TRBV14 and TRBJ2-7, with 8 nucleotides matching TRBD1. The V gene's germline CDR1 is SGHDN and CDR2 FVKESK. V gave up 3 bases and J gave up 3 bases; unmatched junction bases: 1. There are 13 residues in the CDR3. The CDR3 protein is CASSHGQGYEQYF. CDR3 in DNA: TGTGCCAGCAGCCACGGACAGGGCTACGAGCAGTACTTC.

The rearrangement uses TRBV7-6 and TRBJ2-6; tentatively, D is TRBD2 (5 bases). V shed 1 base and J shed 1 base, with 14 bases lying between them. From germline, CDR1 is SGHVS and CDR2 FNYEAQ. The CDR3 contains 18 residues. Here the CDR3 reads CASSLVEDGASGANVLTF. As DNA, the CDR3 is TGTGCCAGCAGCTTAGTGGAGGACGGTGCTTCTGGGGCCAACGTCCTGACTTTC. Full variable domain (missing parts from reference TRBV7-6 and TRBJ2-6): GAGVSQSPRYKVTKRGQDVALRCDPISGHVSLYWYRQALGQGPEFLTYFNYEAQQDKSGLPNDRFSAERPEGSISTLTIQRTEQRDSAMYRCASSLVEDGASGANVLTFGAGSRLTVL.

The CDR3 DNA sequence: TGTGCCAGTAGTCTTGGGACTGCGAACACTGAAGCTTTCTTT. This encodes CASSLGTANTEAFF. This rearrangement joins TRBV19 to TRBJ1-1; D perhaps matches TRBD1 (5 bases). The CDR3 extends over 14 amino acids. Deletions cut 5 bases from V and 1 base from J, with 11 bases between. Germline V gene sequence: CDR1 LNHDA, CDR2 SQIVND (reference sequence).